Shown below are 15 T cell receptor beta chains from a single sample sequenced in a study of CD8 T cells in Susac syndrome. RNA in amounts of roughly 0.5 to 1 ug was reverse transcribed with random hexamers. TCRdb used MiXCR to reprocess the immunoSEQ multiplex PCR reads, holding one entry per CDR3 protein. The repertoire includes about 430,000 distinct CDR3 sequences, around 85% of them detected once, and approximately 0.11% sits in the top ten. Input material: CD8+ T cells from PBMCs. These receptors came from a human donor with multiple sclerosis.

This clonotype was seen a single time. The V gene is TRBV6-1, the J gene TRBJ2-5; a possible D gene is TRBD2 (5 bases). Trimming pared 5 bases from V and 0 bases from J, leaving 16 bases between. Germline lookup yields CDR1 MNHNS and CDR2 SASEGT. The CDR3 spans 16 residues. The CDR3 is CASSTHRGPYQETQYF. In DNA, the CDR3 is TGTGCCAGCAGTACCCACAGAGGGCCCTACCAAGAGACCCAGTACTTC.

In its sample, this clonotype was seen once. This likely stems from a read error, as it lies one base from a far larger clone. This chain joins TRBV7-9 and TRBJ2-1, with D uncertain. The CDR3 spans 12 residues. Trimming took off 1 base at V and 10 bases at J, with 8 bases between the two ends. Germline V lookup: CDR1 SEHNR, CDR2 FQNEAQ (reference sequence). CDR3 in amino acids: CASSLGGKEQFF. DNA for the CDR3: TGTGCCAGCAGCTTAGGGGGAAAGGAGCAGTTCTTC.

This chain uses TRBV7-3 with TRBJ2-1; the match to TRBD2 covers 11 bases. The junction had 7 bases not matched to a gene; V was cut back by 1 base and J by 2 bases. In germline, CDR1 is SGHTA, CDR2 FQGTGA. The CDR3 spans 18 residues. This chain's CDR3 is CASSLKTSGIPPYNEQFF. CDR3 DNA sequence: TGTGCCAGCAGCTTAAAGACTAGCGGGATCCCCCCCTACAATGAGCAGTTCTTC.

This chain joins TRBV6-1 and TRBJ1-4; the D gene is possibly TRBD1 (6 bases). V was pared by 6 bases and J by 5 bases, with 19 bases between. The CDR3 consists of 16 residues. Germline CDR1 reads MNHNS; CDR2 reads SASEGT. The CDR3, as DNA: TGTGCCAGCAGCGCCGCAGGACAGCTTAACAATGAAAAACTGTTTTTT. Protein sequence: CASSAAGQLNNEKLFF.

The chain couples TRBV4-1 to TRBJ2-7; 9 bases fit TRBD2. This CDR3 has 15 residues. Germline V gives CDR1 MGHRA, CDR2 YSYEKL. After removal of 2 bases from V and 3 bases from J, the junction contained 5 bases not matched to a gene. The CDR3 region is CASSQQGLAFYEQYF. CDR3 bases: TGCGCCAGCAGCCAACAGGGACTAGCCTTCTACGAGCAGTACTTC.

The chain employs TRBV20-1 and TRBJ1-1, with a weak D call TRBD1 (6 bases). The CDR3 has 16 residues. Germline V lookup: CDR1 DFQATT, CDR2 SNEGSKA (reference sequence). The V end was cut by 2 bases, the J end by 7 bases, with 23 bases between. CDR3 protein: CSARPTEGGRGYEAFF. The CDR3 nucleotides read TGCAGTGCTAGACCCACGGAGGGGGGACGGGGGTATGAAGCTTTCTTT.

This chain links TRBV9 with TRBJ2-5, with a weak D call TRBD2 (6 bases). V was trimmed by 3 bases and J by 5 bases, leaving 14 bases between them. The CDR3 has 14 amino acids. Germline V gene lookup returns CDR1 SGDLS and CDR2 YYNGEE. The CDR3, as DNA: TGTGCCAGCAGCGGACTAGACCCTAAGGAGACCCAGTACTTC. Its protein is CASSGLDPKETQYF. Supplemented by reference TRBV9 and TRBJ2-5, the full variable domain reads DSGVTQTPKHLITATGQRVTLRCSPRSGDLSVYWYQQSLDQGLQFLIQYYNGEERAKGNILERFSAQQFPDLHSELNLSSLELGDSALYFCASSGLDPKETQYFGPGTRLLVL.

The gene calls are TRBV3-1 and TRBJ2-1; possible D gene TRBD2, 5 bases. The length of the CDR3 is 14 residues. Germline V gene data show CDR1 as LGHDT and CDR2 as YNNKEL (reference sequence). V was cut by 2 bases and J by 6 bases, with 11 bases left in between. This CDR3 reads CASSQWRKGNEQFF. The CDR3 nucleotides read TGTGCCAGCAGCCAATGGAGGAAGGGCAATGAGCAGTTCTTC.

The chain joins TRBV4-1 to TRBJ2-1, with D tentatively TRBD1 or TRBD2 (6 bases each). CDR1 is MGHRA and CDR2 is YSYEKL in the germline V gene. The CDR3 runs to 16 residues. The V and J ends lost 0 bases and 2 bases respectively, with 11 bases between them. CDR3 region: CASSQERGGTYNEQFF. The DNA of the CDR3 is TGCGCCAGCAGCCAAGAGAGAGGGGGGACCTACAATGAGCAGTTCTTC.

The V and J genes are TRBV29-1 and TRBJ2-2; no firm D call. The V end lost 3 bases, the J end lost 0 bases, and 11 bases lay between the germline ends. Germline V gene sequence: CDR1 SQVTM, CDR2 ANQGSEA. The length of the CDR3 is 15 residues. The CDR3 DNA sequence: TGCAGCGTTGAGAGTGCCAGGTCGAACACCGGGGAGCTGTTTTTT. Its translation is CSVESARSNTGELFF.

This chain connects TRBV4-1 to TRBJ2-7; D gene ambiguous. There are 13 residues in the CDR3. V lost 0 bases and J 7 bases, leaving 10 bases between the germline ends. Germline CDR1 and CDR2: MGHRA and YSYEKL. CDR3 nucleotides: TGCGCCAGCAGCCAAGACTCCGGACCTGAGCAGTACTTC. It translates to CASSQDSGPEQYF.

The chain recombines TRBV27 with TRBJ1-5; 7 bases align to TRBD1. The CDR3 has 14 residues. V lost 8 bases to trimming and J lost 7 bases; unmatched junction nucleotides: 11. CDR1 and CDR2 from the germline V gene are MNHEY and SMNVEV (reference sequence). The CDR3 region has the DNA TGTGCCAGCGGTAGGACAGGTCCGGAACAGCCCCAGCATTTT. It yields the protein CASGRTGPEQPQHF.

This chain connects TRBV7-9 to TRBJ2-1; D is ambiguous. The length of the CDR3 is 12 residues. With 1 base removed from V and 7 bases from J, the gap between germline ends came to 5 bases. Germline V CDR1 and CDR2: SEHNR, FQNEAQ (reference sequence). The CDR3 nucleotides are TGTGCCAGCAGCTTAGACACAAATGAGCAGTTCTTC. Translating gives CASSLDTNEQFF.

CDR3 DNA sequence: TGTGCCTGGGATCTTGCAGACAGTTCACCCCTCCACTTT. Amino acid sequence: CAWDLADSSPLHF. The chain joins TRBV30 to TRBJ1-6; possibly TRBD1 for D (5 bases). Trimming took off 5 bases at V and 9 bases at J, with 14 bases between the two ends. CDR3 size: 13 residues. Germline lookup yields CDR1 GTSNPN and CDR2 SVGIG (reference sequence).

As DNA, the CDR3 is TGCAGTGCGATGGACTCCTCCTACGAGCAGTACTTC. Its protein is CSAMDSSYEQYF. The chain joins TRBV20-1 to TRBJ2-7, with D possibly being TRBD2 (5 bases). Trimming shortened V by 6 bases and J by 0 bases, and 9 bases separated the two germline ends. CDR3 size: 12 residues. Germline assignment: CDR1 DFQATT and CDR2 SNEGSKA (reference sequence).